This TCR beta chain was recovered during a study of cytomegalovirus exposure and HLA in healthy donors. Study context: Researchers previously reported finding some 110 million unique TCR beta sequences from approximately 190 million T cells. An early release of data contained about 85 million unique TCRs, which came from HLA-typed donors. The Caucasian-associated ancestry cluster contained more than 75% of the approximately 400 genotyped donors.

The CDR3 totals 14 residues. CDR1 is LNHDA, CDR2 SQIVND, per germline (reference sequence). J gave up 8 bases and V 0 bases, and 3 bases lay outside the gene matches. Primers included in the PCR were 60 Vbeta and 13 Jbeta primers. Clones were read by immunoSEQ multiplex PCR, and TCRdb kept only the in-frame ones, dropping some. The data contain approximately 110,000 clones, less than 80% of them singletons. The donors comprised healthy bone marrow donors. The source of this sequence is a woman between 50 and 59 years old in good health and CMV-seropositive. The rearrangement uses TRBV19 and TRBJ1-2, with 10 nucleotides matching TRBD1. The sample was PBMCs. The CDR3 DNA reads TGTGCCAGTAGTATAGAGACAGGGGGCGGCGGCTACACCTTC. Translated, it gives CASSIETGGGGYTF.